This T cell receptor (beta chain) derives from a study of OX40 agonist ivuxolimab in advanced cancers. Study-level results: Certain nonresponders likewise exhibited a low normalized T-cell clonal expansion.

In the case of this clone: Its specificity is unknown.

V shed 4 bases and J 5 bases; nucleotides not matched to a gene: 9. Germline loops: CDR1 MNHNY, CDR2 SVGAGI (reference sequence). This CDR3 has 16 residues. Clones were read by immunoSEQ multiplex PCR, and TCRdb kept only the in-frame ones, dropping some. The data show over 15,000 clones, around two thirds seen once. This sequence was found in an adult with an advanced solid tumor such as melanoma, head and neck, liver or kidney cancer. The material was CD4+ or CD8+ T cells sorted from blood, obtained in a trial of the OX40 agonist ivuxolimab. The chain links TRBV6-6 to TRBJ2-1, with 9 bases matching TRBD2. DNA for the CDR3: TGTGCCAGCAGTTCCGAAGCCAGCGGGAGGAACAATGAGCAGTTCTTC. Its protein is CASSSEASGRNNEQFF.